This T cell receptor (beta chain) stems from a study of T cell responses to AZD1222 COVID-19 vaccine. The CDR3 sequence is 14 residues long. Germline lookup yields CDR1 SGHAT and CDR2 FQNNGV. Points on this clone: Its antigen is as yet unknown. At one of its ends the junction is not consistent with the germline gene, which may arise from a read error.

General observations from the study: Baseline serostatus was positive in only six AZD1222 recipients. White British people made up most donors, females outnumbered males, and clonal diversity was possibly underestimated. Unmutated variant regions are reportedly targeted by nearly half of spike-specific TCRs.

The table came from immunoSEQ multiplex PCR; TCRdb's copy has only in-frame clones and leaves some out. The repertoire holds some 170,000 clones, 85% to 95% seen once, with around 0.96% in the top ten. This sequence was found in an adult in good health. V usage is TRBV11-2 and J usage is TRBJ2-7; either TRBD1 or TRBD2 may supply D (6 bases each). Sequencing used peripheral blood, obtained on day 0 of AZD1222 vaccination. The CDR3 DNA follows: TGTGCCAGCAGGTTAGGGGGACTTCGCTACGAGCAGTACTTC. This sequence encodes CASRLGGLRYEQYF. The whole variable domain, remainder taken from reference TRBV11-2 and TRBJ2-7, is EAGVAQSPRYKIIEKRQSVAFWCNPISGHATLYWYQQILGQGPKLLIQFQNNGVVDDSQLPKDRFSAERLKGVDSTLKIQPAKLEDSAVYLCASRLGGLRYEQYFGPGTRLTVT.